This T cell receptor beta chain emerged from a study of blood T cell repertoires in COVID-19. Trimming cost V 6 bases and J 1 base, with 17 bases left between them. The germline V gene encodes CDR1 LNHDA and CDR2 SQIVND (reference sequence). The CDR3 loop spans 16 amino acids. Assay: immunoSEQ multiplex PCR; the TCRdb copy retains only in-frame clones and omits some. The sample gives tens of thousands of clones, about 88% of which show up once; more than 8% is in the top ten. The rearrangement joins TRBV19 to TRBJ2-3; perhaps TRBD2 as D (5 bases). The sample was peripheral blood. This clonotype originated in a man between 45 and 60 years old with active COVID-19. The CDR3 coding sequence is TGTGCCAGTAGCAGGACGACGGGGTTTGGCACAGATACGCAGTATTTT. As protein: CASSRTTGFGTDTQYF.